The 18 T cell receptor beta chains listed next were all sequenced from one sample in a study of cytomegalovirus exposure and HLA in healthy donors. Primers: 60 Vbeta forward and 13 Jbeta reverse. The data were produced by immunoSEQ multiplex PCR, yet TCRdb's version contains in-frame clones alone and is incomplete. This sample has about 94,000 clones, with about three fifths found just once. Sequenced sample: PBMCs. The receptor source for this set is a man in his thirties or forties in good health and CMV-seronegative.

The rearrangement joins TRBV30 to TRBJ2-5; D is unresolved. Trimming took 3 bases from V and 4 from J, leaving 3 bases between them. The CDR3 runs to 10 residues. Germline V gene sequence: CDR1 GTSNPN, CDR2 SVGIG (reference sequence). The CDR3 nucleotides read TGTGCCTGGAGCCGAGAGACCCAGTACTTC. The encoded protein is CAWSRETQYF.

V and J are TRBV14 and TRBJ2-7; a weak D match, TRBD2 (5 bases). Germline-derived CDR1 and CDR2 are SGHDN and FVKESK. Trimming took off 4 bases at V and 5 bases at J, with 12 bases between the two ends. The CDR3 extends over 13 amino acids. The CDR3 reads CASSLLWTDEQYF. Written as DNA, the CDR3 is TGTGCCAGCAGCCTCCTTTGGACTGACGAGCAGTACTTC.

This clone was found once. DNA for the CDR3: TGTGCCAGCAGCTTAGGAACAGGGGAAACCACAGATACGCAGTATTTT. It specifies CASSLGTGETTDTQYF. The rearrangement links TRBV11-3 to TRBJ2-3; 7 bases are shared with TRBD1. The CDR3 has 16 residues. With V trimmed by 1 base and J by 2 bases, 6 bases remained unmatched. Germline CDR1 reads SGHNT; CDR2 reads YENEEA. The full variable domain, with the rest looked up from reference TRBV11-3 and TRBJ2-3, is EAGVVQSPRYKIIEKKQPVAFWCNPISGHNTLYWYLQNLGQGPELLIRYENEEAVDDSQLPKDRFSAERLKGVDSTLKIQPAELGDSAVYLCASSLGTGETTDTQYFGPGTRLTVL.

This chain uses TRBV7-3 with TRBJ1-6; D is possibly TRBD1 (6 bases). Germline V gives CDR1 SGHTA, CDR2 FQGTGA. CDR3 length: 14 residues. V lost 0 bases and J 6 bases, leaving 6 bases between the germline ends. Here the CDR3 reads CASSLTGANSPLHF. For the CDR3, the DNA is TGTGCCAGCAGCTTAACGGGGGCTAATTCACCCCTCCACTTT. Looking up the rest from reference TRBV7-3 and TRBJ1-6 gives the full variable domain: GAGVSQTPSNKVTEKGKYVELRCDPISGHTALYWYRQSLGQGPEFLIYFQGTGAADDSGLPNDRFFAVRPEGSVSTLKIQRTERGDSAVYLCASSLTGANSPLHFGNGTRLTVT.

The J gene is TRBJ1-2, the V gene TRBV6-1; D is undetermined. Trimming removed 9 bases at V and 3 bases at J, with 11 bases between. This CDR3 contains 12 residues. Germline assignment: CDR1 MNHNS and CDR2 SASEGT. The CDR3 DNA is TGTGCCAGTCACAGAGATCACTATGGCTACACCTTC. It yields the protein CASHRDHYGYTF.

This clone was seen only once. The chain uses TRBV6-1 and TRBJ2-4; 11 positions agree with TRBD2. Unmatched junction bases numbered 7, after V lost 4 bases and J lost 8 bases. Germline V gene sequence: CDR1 MNHNS, CDR2 SASEGT. CDR3 length: 15 residues. DNA of the CDR3: TGTGCCAGCAGTGGACTAGCGGGGCCGAGGGACATTCAGTACTTC. Residues: CASSGLAGPRDIQYF.

The genes are TRBV27 and TRBJ1-3, with D possibly TRBD1 on 5 matching bases. CDR1 is MNHEY, CDR2 SMNVEV, per germline (reference sequence). V lost 6 bases and J lost 0, with 12 bases in between. The CDR3 is 15 amino acids. CDR3 amino acids: CASRPQGHSGNTIYF. The CDR3 region has the DNA TGTGCCAGCAGGCCCCAGGGCCACTCTGGAAACACCATATATTTT.

The chain has TRBV7-2 and TRBJ2-3, with a weak D call TRBD2 (6 bases). The germline V and J ends were trimmed by 3 bases and 5 bases, with 9 bases remaining between them. CDR1 and CDR2 from the germline V gene are SGHTA and FQGNSA. The CDR3 extends over 13 amino acids. CDR3 DNA: TGTGCCAGCAGCTTTCGGCGGGGAGATACGCAGTATTTT. Translating it yields CASSFRRGDTQYF.

V and J are TRBV11-2 and TRBJ2-5, with 7 bases fitting TRBD1. The assigned J gene may be wrong: the sequence end matches TRBJ2-7 better. The CDR3 totals 16 residues. CDR1 SGHAT and CDR2 FQNNGV come from the germline V gene. In DNA form, the CDR3 reads TGTGCCAGCAGCTCCGCCCTCGACAGGGTGGGCTACGAGCAGTACTTC. Amino acid sequence: CASSSALDRVGYEQYF.

V gene TRBV19 combines with J gene TRBJ2-3; 12 bases align to TRBD2. CDR1 LNHDA and CDR2 SQIVND come from the germline V gene (reference sequence). V gave up 5 bases and J gave up 1 base; unmatched junction bases: 7. CDR3 length equals 17 residues. The chain's CDR3 is CASSASSGGAGTDTQYF. In DNA, the CDR3 is TGTGCCAGTAGTGCGTCTAGCGGGGGGGCCGGCACAGATACGCAGTATTTT.

This clone was seen a few times. The chain employs TRBV12-1 and TRBJ1-3; TRBD1, the table's D call, lacks a check against the DNA. TRBV12-1 has pseudogene status. The CDR3 consists of 16 residues. The CDR3 DNA reads as TGTGCCAGCAGCTTTGTATTGCGGACAGGCGGAAACACCATATATTTT. Its protein product is CASSFVLRTGGNTIYF.

This clone appeared a few times. The chain employs TRBV11-2 and TRBJ2-7; D unclear. The ends were cut back, 1 base at V and 4 bases at J, with 11 bases in the middle. Germline V gives CDR1 SGHAT, CDR2 FQNNGV. The CDR3 length is 14 residues. The CDR3 sequence is CASSLVNEKYEQYF. The CDR3 bases are TGTGCCAGCAGCTTAGTGAACGAGAAATACGAGCAGTACTTC.

This rearrangement joins TRBV28 to TRBJ2-2; possible D gene TRBD1, 7 bases. CDR1 and CDR2 from the germline V gene are MDHEN and SYDVKM. The length of the CDR3 is 14 residues. Between the trimmed V and J ends, which lost 4 bases and 6 bases, there was a span of 12 bases. CDR3 bases: TGTGCCAGCAGTTCCCAGGGGGAGGCCGGGGAGCTGTTTTTT. Encoded protein: CASSSQGEAGELFF.

This clone was observed a handful of times. This sequence joins TRBV7-2 and TRBJ2-3, with 7 bases fitting TRBD1. The V gene's germline CDR1 is SGHTA and CDR2 FQGNSA. This CDR3 contains 14 residues. V trimming: 6 bases; J trimming: 0 bases; junction bases outside the gene matches: 3. For the CDR3, the DNA is TGTGCCAGCAGGACAGGGATTAGCACAGATACGCAGTATTTT. Residues: CASRTGISTDTQYF.

This rearrangement joins TRBV9 to TRBJ1-1; perhaps TRBD1 as D (5 bases). The CDR3 covers 15 residues. CDR1 is SGDLS and CDR2 is YYNGEE in the germline V gene. V lost 4 bases, J lost 3 bases, and 16 bases lay in between. The CDR3: CASSPTGFYDTEAFF. The CDR3 nucleotides are TGTGCCAGCAGCCCAACAGGTTTTTATGACACTGAAGCTTTCTTT.

The J gene is TRBJ1-2, the V gene TRBV11-2; D not certain. The CDR3 contains 15 residues. Trimming pared 7 bases from V and 3 bases from J, leaving 18 bases between. Germline V gives CDR1 SGHAT, CDR2 FQNNGV. CDR3 sequence (DNA): TGTGCCAGCAACCCTGTCCGGCGGGTTTACTATGGCTACACCTTC. Translating it yields CASNPVRRVYYGYTF.

This clone was seen a few times. The CDR3 DNA reads as TGTGCCAGCAGCGTAGAAGAGGGGGGGGGCCTGAACGAGCAGTACTTC. Its protein is CASSVEEGGGLNEQYF. The rearrangement uses TRBV9 and TRBJ2-7; TRBD2 might be the D (7 bases). CDR3 length equals 16 residues. Germline-derived CDR1 and CDR2 are SGDLS and YYNGEE. V lost 0 bases and J lost 5, with 18 bases in between. Variable domain in full (rest from reference TRBV9 and TRBJ2-7): DSGVTQTPKHLITATGQRVTLRCSPRSGDLSVYWYQQSLDQGLQFLIQYYNGEERAKGNILERFSAQQFPDLHSELNLSSLELGDSALYFCASSVEEGGGLNEQYFGPGTRLTVT.

The chain joins TRBV28 to TRBJ1-1; the D gene is possibly TRBD1 (6 bases). This CDR3 has 14 amino acids. The V gene's germline CDR1 is MDHEN and CDR2 SYDVKM. V was shortened by 6 bases and J by 2 bases, with 13 bases between the two germline ends. The CDR3 region is CASSSGQPNTEAFF. In nucleotides, the CDR3 is TGTGCCAGCAGCTCCGGACAGCCCAACACTGAAGCTTTCTTT.